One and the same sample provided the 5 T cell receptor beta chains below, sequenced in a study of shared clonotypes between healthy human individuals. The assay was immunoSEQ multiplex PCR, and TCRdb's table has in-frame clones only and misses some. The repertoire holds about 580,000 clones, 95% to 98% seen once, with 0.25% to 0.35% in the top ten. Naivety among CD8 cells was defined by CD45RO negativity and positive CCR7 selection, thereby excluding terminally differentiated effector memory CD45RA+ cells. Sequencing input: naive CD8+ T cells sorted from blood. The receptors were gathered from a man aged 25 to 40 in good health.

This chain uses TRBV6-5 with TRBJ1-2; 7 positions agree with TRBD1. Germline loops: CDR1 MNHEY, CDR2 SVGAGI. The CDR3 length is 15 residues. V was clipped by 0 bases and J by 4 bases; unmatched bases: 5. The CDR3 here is CASSYSTTGVYGYTF. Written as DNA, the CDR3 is TGTGCCAGCAGTTACTCGACTACAGGGGTCTATGGCTACACCTTC.

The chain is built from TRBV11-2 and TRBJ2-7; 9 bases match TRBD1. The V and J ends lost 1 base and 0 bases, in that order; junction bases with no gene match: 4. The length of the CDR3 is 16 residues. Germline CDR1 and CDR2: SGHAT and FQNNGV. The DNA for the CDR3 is TGTGCCAGCAGCTTAGCAGGACAGGGGTTCTCCTACGAGCAGTACTTC. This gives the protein CASSLAGQGFSYEQYF. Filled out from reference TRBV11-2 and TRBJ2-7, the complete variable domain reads EAGVAQSPRYKIIEKRQSVAFWCNPISGHATLYWYQQILGQGPKLLIQFQNNGVVDDSQLPKDRFSAERLKGVDSTLKIQPAKLEDSAVYLCASSLAGQGFSYEQYFGPGTRLTVT.

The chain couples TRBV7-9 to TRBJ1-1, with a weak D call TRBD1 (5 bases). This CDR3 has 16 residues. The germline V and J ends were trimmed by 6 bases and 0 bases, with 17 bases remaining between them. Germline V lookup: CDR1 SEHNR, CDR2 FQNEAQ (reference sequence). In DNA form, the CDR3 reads TGTGCCAGCAGAACCTCAGGGCAATCGCTGAACACTGAAGCTTTCTTT. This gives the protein CASRTSGQSLNTEAFF. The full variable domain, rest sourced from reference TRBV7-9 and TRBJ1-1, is DTGVSQNPRHKITKRGQNVTFRCDPISEHNRLYWYRQTLGQGPEFLTYFQNEAQLEKSRLLSDRFSAERPKGSFSTLEIQRTEQGDSAMYLCASRTSGQSLNTEAFFGQGTRLTVV.

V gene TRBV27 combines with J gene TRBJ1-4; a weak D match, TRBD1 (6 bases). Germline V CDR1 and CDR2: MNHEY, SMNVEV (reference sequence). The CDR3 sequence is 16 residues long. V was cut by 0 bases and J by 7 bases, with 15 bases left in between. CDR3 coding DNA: TGTGCCAGCAGTTTATCAGGGGGGAATCTGGGTGAAAAACTGTTTTTT. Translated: CASSLSGGNLGEKLFF. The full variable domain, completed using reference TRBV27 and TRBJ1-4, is EAQVTQNPRYLITVTGKKLTVTCSQNMNHEYMSWYRQDPGLGLRQIYYSMNVEVTDKGDVPEGYKVSRKEKRNFPLILESPSPNQTSLYFCASSLSGGNLGEKLFFGSGTQLSVL.

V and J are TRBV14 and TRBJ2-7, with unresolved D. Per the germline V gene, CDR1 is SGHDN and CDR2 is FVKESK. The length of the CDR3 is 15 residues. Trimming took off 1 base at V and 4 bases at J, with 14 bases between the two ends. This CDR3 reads CASSQVSKPAYEQYF. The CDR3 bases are TGTGCCAGCAGCCAAGTTTCCAAGCCAGCTTACGAGCAGTACTTC.